This paragraph covers one T cell receptor (beta chain) sequence. Antigen: not known. There are 14 residues in the CDR3. Per germline, CDR1 SGHRS and CDR2 YFSETQ. V shed 4 bases, J shed 3 bases, and the junction held 4 bases outside the gene matches. TCRB transcripts that were expressed got sequenced, as all of the isolated RNA had been reverse transcribed. Sequencing of naive, central memory and regulatory T cell samples gave an average of around 3.5 million reads. Clones were read by immunoSEQ multiplex PCR, and TCRdb kept only the in-frame ones, dropping some. The sample consists of a few hundred thousand clones, 15% of them appearing once. This sample is drawn from a study of beta chain features in type 1 diabetes. Whole-study findings and limits: Within each of all four CD4+ subsets, Type 1 diabetes patients had TCRB CDR3s that were moderately but significantly shorter.

This TCR was sampled from a man aged 18 to 29 with type 1 diabetes. The sequenced material came from naive CD4+ T cells from blood. The rearrangement joins TRBV5-1 to TRBJ1-1; 9 nucleotides match TRBD1. The CDR3 DNA is TGCGCCAGCAGCATACAGGGGGCGGACACTGAAGCTTTCTTT. This codes for CASSIQGADTEAFF.